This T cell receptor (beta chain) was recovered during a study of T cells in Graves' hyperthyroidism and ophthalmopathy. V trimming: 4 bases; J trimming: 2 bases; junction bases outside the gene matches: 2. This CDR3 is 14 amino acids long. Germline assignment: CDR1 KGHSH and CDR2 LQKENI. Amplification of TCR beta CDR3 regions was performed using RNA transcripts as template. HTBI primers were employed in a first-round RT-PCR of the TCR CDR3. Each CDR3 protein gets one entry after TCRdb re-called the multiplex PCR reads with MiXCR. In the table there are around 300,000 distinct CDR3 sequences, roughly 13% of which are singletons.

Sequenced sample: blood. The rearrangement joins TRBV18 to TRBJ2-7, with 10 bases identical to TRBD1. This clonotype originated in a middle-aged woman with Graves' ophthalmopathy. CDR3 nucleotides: TGTGCCAGCTCACAGGACAGGGGGGCCTACGAGCAGTACTTC. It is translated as CASSQDRGAYEQYF.